A selection of T cell receptor beta chains follows, all from one sample in a study of graft-versus-host responses after intestinal transplantation. These TCRs' antigens remain unknown. The assay was immunoSEQ multiplex PCR, and TCRdb's table has in-frame clones only and misses some. The sample yields about 100,000 clones, about 90% seen once. Sequences were derived from unstimulated CD4+ T cells sorted from spleen or lymph node cells, sampled before transplant. The receptors derive from a human donor who was the organ donor for an intestinal transplant. Both conserved end residues are part of each CDR3. The order of the fields is D gene, J gene, V gene, CDR3 protein. D genes are given only for firm matches.

d_gene: TRBD1
j_gene: TRBJ1-2
v_gene: TRBV11-2
CDR3aa: CASSWDREDRGYTF

d_gene: -
j_gene: TRBJ2-3
v_gene: TRBV9
CDR3aa: CASSVGGSTDTQYF

d_gene: -
j_gene: TRBJ1-4
v_gene: TRBV2
CDR3aa: CASLRLARTAEKLFF

d_gene: -
j_gene: TRBJ2-4
v_gene: TRBV30
CDR3aa: CAWSGSSFRKNIQYF

d_gene: -
j_gene: TRBJ1-3
v_gene: TRBV30
CDR3aa: CAWGRGNTIYF

d_gene: TRBD2
j_gene: TRBJ2-1
v_gene: TRBV5-6
CDR3aa: CASSLVRASGGIPYNEQFF

d_gene: TRBD2
j_gene: TRBJ2-1
v_gene: TRBV6-1
CDR3aa: CASSQGQRGVSYNEQFF

d_gene: TRBD1
j_gene: TRBJ1-1
v_gene: TRBV28
CDR3aa: CASSLGGRGTEAFF

d_gene: TRBD2
j_gene: TRBJ2-2
v_gene: TRBV7-6
CDR3aa: CASSPVRGSGGPFNTGELFF

d_gene: -
j_gene: TRBJ1-5
v_gene: TRBV28
CDR3aa: CATTPRRASNQPQHF

d_gene: TRBD1
j_gene: TRBJ1-2
v_gene: TRBV5-1
CDR3aa: CASSGGTGGDYGYTF

d_gene: -
j_gene: TRBJ1-5
v_gene: TRBV2
CDR3aa: CASSVAGRISPQHF

d_gene: TRBD1
j_gene: TRBJ2-7
v_gene: TRBV30
CDR3aa: CAWSRGQLFNEQYF

d_gene: TRBD1
j_gene: TRBJ2-7
v_gene: TRBV4-2
CDR3aa: CASSQGQGRNEQYF

d_gene: -
j_gene: TRBJ2-5
v_gene: TRBV7-3
CDR3aa: CASSPAVQETQYF

d_gene: -
j_gene: TRBJ2-1
v_gene: TRBV5-4
CDR3aa: CASSSKAGYNEQFF

d_gene: -
j_gene: TRBJ1-1
v_gene: TRBV28
CDR3aa: CASRPGPRPEAFF

d_gene: -
j_gene: TRBJ1-1
v_gene: TRBV13
CDR3aa: CASSLEGFGGAFF

d_gene: -
j_gene: TRBJ2-5
v_gene: TRBV9
CDR3aa: CASSVDFGRPAETQYF

d_gene: TRBD2
j_gene: TRBJ2-5
v_gene: TRBV18
CDR3aa: CASSPTSGGTQETQYF

d_gene: TRBD1
j_gene: TRBJ1-5
v_gene: TRBV28
CDR3aa: CASSFRSGQGQPQHF

d_gene: -
j_gene: TRBJ2-1
v_gene: TRBV4-2
CDR3aa: CASSQETRGTNEQFF

d_gene: -
j_gene: TRBJ2-7
v_gene: TRBV6-5
CDR3aa: CATPYYEQYF

d_gene: TRBD1
j_gene: TRBJ2-7
v_gene: TRBV11-2
CDR3aa: CASSLETGDYEQYF